This T cell receptor (beta chain) emerged from a study of T cell responses to AZD1222 COVID-19 vaccine. Study results and caveats: The donor cohort was predominantly white British with a female majority, and clonal diversity may have been underestimated. Mapped onto spike, vaccine-associated CD4 TCRs spanned it and were dominant at 160-218 and 743-854. Within unmutated variant regions lay the reported targets of nearly half of spike-specific TCRs.

A remark on this clone: Its specificity is not known.

The repertoire was sequenced with immunoSEQ multiplex PCR; TCRdb's copy has only in-frame clones and lacks some. The sample lists about 140,000 clones; approximately 85% were seen once. The CDR3 has 14 amino acids. Looked up from germline, CDR1 is GTSNPN and CDR2 is SVGIG (reference sequence). With 2 bases removed from V and 0 bases from J, the gap between germline ends came to 8 bases. The chain recombines TRBV30 with TRBJ2-4; D is ambiguous. This sample comprised peripheral blood, obtained 28 days after the second dose of the MenACWY control vaccine. The receptor comes from an adult who received the MenACWY meningococcal vaccine as a control. CDR3 nucleotide sequence: TGTGCCTGGAGTAAGAGCAGAGCCAAAAACATTCAGTACTTC. Protein product: CAWSKSRAKNIQYF.